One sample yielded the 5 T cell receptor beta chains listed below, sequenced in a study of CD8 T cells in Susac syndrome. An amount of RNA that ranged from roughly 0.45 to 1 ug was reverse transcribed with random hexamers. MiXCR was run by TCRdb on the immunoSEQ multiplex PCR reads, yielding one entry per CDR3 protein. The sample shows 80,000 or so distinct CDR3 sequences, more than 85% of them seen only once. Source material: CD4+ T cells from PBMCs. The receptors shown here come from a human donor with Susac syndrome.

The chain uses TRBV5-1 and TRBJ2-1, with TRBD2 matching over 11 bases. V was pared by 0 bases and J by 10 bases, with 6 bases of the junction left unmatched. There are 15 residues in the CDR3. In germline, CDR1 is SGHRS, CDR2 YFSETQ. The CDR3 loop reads CASSLGGLAVREQFF. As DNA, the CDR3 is TGCGCCAGCAGCTTGGGGGGACTAGCGGTCCGGGAGCAGTTCTTC.

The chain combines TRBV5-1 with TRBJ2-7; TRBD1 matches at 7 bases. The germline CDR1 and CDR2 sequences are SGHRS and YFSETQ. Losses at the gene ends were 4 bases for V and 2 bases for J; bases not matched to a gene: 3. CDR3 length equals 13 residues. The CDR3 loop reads CASSPGQTYEQYF. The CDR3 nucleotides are TGCGCCAGCAGCCCGGGACAGACCTACGAGCAGTACTTC.

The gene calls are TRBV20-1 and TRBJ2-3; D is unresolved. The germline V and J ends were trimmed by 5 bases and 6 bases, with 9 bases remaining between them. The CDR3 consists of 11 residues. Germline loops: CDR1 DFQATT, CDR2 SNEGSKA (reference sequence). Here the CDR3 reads CSAHPGDTQYF. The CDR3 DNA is TGCAGTGCTCACCCTGGGGATACGCAGTATTTT.

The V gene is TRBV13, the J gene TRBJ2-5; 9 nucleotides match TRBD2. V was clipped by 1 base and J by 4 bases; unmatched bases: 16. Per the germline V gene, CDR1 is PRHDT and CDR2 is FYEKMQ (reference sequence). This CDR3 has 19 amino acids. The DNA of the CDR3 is TGTGCCAGCAGCTTAGCGGTAGTAGCGGGGGTCCTTGAGGGAGAGACCCAGTACTTC. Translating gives CASSLAVVAGVLEGETQYF.

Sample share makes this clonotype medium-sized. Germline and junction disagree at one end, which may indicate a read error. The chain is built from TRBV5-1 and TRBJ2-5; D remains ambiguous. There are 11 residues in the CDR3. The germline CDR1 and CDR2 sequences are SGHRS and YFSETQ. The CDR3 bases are TGTGCCAGCAGCTTAGAGGAGACCCAGTACTTC. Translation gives CASSLEETQYF.